Below are 15 T cell receptor beta chains sequenced from a single sample in a study of T cell repertoires in cytomegalovirus infection. For these receptors, no antigen is known. TCRdb re-derived calls from the reads in MiXCR, one entry per CDR3 protein. In the table there are roughly 920,000 distinct CDR3 sequences, less than 40% of which are singletons. The material was cultured CD8+ T cells from PBMCs, obtained from culture after CMV antigen stimulation. These TCRs come from a human donor in good health (CMV status not recorded). Some clones in this sample may be carry-over from other donors' samples.

CDR3 sequence reads: CASKTTGGTEAFF. The CDR3 nucleotides read TGTGCCAGCAAAACAACAGGGGGCACTGAAGCTTTCTTT. The rearrangement links TRBV27 to TRBJ1-1, with TRBD1 matching 8 bases. The CDR3 spans 13 residues. Trimming removed 7 bases from V and 4 bases from J; junction bases left unmatched: 5. The germline V gene encodes CDR1 MNHEY and CDR2 SMNVEV (reference sequence).

The V gene is TRBV19, the J gene TRBJ2-2; no clear D. Germline-derived CDR1 and CDR2 are LNHDA and SQIVND (reference sequence). The CDR3 is made up of 16 amino acids. V lost 0 bases and J lost 4, with 12 bases in between. CDR3 sequence (DNA): TGTGCCAGTAGTATAGATTGGGCTAGATTCACCGGGGAGCTGTTTTTT. Translated, it gives CASSIDWARFTGELFF.

This clonotype was seen repeatedly, ten times or more. The chain has TRBV7-9 and TRBJ2-1; 7 nucleotides match TRBD1. The CDR3 has 15 residues. Germline CDR1 reads SEHNR; CDR2 reads FQNEAQ (reference sequence). After removal of 3 bases from V and 7 bases from J, the junction contained 9 bases not matched to a gene. The CDR3: CASSFGTVVMNEQFF. The DNA of the CDR3 is TGTGCCAGCAGCTTTGGGACAGTAGTTATGAATGAGCAGTTCTTC.

A remark on this clonotype: At one end the junction does not follow the germline gene, possibly because of a read error. Here the CDR3 reads CANSLVSGVNTEAFF. As DNA, the CDR3 is TGTGCCAACAGCTTAGTGTCAGGGGTGAACACTGAAGCTTTCTTT. The V call is TRBV7-4, the J call TRBJ1-1, with a weak D call TRBD1 (6 bases). CDR3 length: 15 residues. Germline V gives CDR1 SGHVT, CDR2 SQSDAQ. Together with reference TRBV7-4 and TRBJ1-1, the CDR3 gives the full variable domain: GAGVSQSPRYKVAKRGRDVALRCDSISGHVTLYWYRQTLGQGSEVLTYSQSDAQRDKSGRPSGRFSAERPERSVSTLKIQRTEQGDSAVYLCANSLVSGVNTEAFFGQGTRLTVV.

In regard to this clonotype: A much larger clone is a single base away; this may be a read error. V and J are TRBV7-8 and TRBJ2-5; D is ambiguous. V was shortened by 3 bases and J by 1 base, with 6 bases between the two germline ends. Germline V gene sequence: CDR1 SGHVS, CDR2 FQNEAQ. This CDR3 region has 13 residues. CDR3 coding DNA: TGTGCCAGCAGCTTTCACAGCCAAGAGACCCAGTACTTC. Its translation: CASSFHSQETQYF.

About this clonotype: This likely comes from a read error, as the CDR3 has no conserved phenylalanine or tryptophan at its end. The chain carries TRBV5-5 and TRBJ2-2, with a weak D call TRBD1 (6 bases). V shed 7 bases and J shed 4 bases, with 23 bases lying between them. This CDR3 has 17 amino acids. Germline V gene data show CDR1 as SGHKS and CDR2 as YYEKEE (reference sequence). For the CDR3, the DNA is TGTGCCAGCTGGTCCCCGGACAGCTTGTACGTCACCGGGGAGCTGTTTTAT. It specifies CASWSPDSLYVTGELFY.

The chain combines TRBV10-3 with TRBJ1-1; D not certain. Germline V gene data show CDR1 as ENHRY and CDR2 as SYGVKD. V was trimmed by 6 bases and J by 6 bases, leaving 8 bases between them. The CDR3 extends over 11 amino acids. Here the CDR3 reads CAIRQSAEAFF. The CDR3 region has the DNA TGTGCCATCAGGCAGTCGGCTGAAGCTTTCTTT.

In this sample, this clonotype turned up a few times. V gene TRBV4-2 combines with J gene TRBJ2-5, with 10 bases identical to TRBD2. Germline CDR1 and CDR2: LGHNA and YNFKEQ. The length of the CDR3 is 16 residues. V was pared by 0 bases and J by 4 bases, with 5 bases of the junction left unmatched. CDR3 DNA: TGTGCCAGCAGCCAAGATCAGCGGGGGGGTGGAGAGACCCAGTACTTC. Translated, it gives CASSQDQRGGGETQYF.

There are a few counts of this clonotype. The chain links TRBV29-1 to TRBJ2-1; TRBD1 matches 8 bases. The CDR3 is 12 residues long. CDR1 and CDR2 from the germline V gene are SQVTM and ANQGSEA. J was trimmed by 6 bases and V by 3 bases; bases with no gene match: 1. The CDR3 coding sequence is TGCAGCGTTGACAGGGGGCTCAATGAGCAGTTCTTC. This gives the protein CSVDRGLNEQFF.

This clonotype has more than one count but fewer than ten. The rearrangement uses TRBV4-1 and TRBJ2-3, with D unclear. V lost 0 bases, J lost 6 bases, and 10 bases lay in between. The CDR3 consists of 14 residues. The germline CDR1 and CDR2 sequences are MGHRA and YSYEKL. CDR3 amino acids: CASSQDSRFDTQYF. CDR3 DNA sequence: TGCGCCAGCAGCCAAGATTCCAGGTTCGATACGCAGTATTTT.

V is TRBV6-6 and J is TRBJ2-1; D is unresolved. The CDR3 consists of 12 residues. The germline V gene encodes CDR1 MNHNY and CDR2 SVGAGI (reference sequence). With 2 bases removed from V and 5 bases from J, the gap between germline ends came to 4 bases. CDR3 amino acids: CASSYGNNEQFF. CDR3 DNA: TGTGCCAGCAGTTACGGCAACAATGAGCAGTTCTTC.

This clonotype was found a few times. This chain uses TRBV19 with TRBJ1-6; D unresolved. Per the germline V gene, CDR1 is LNHDA and CDR2 is SQIVND (reference sequence). The CDR3 totals 15 residues. Trimming removed 3 bases at V and 4 bases at J, with 10 bases between. Here the CDR3 DNA reads TGTGCCAGTAGTATTGCCGGGGTATATAATTCACCCCTCCACTTT. This gives the protein CASSIAGVYNSPLHF.

This clonotype was detected only a few times. The V call is TRBV27, the J call TRBJ2-2; D perhaps matches TRBD1 (6 bases). The V gene's germline CDR1 is MNHEY and CDR2 SMNVEV (reference sequence). Trimming cost V 4 bases and J 6 bases, with 9 bases left between them. This CDR3 spans 13 amino acids. The CDR3 DNA reads as TGTGCCAGCAGTTACCAGGGGCCCGGGGAGCTGTTTTTT. Translated: CASSYQGPGELFF.

This clonotype was observed many times. The V gene is TRBV4-1, the J gene TRBJ1-1, with D unresolved. This CDR3 contains 13 residues. In germline, CDR1 is MGHRA, CDR2 YSYEKL. V lost 1 base and J 1 base, leaving 4 bases between the germline ends. The CDR3: CASSQGTNTEAFF. The CDR3 nucleotides read TGCGCCAGCAGCCAAGGGACGAACACTGAAGCTTTCTTT.

This clonotype was seen at least ten times. V and J are TRBV7-9 and TRBJ2-7; D uncertain. CDR3 size: 12 residues. Germline V gives CDR1 SEHNR, CDR2 FQNEAQ (reference sequence). The V gene lost 1 base and the J gene lost 1 base, with 2 bases spanning the gap. The CDR3 DNA reads TGTGCCAGCAGCTTAGGTTCCTACGAGCAGTACGTC. It translates to CASSLGSYEQYV.